The text below deals with one T cell receptor beta chain. Residues arising from an ambiguous or unread base are written as X. The CDR3 sequence is 15 residues long. Germline assignment: CDR1 LNHDA and CDR2 SQIVND (reference sequence). The germline V and J ends were trimmed by 5 bases and 2 bases, with 13 bases remaining between them. Clones were read by immunoSEQ multiplex PCR, and TCRdb kept only the in-frame ones, dropping some. Of 95,000 to 100,000 clones listed, roughly 88% were seen once; the top ten hold roughly 1.9%. This sample stems from a study of preoperative IRX-2 immunotherapy in early breast cancer. Indicated treatment: preoperative locoregional IRX-2 cytokine immunotherapy.

The TCR was taken from a human donor with breast cancer. This sample comprised tumor tissue, obtained after IRX-2 immunotherapy. This sequence joins TRBV19 and TRBJ1-5; a possible D gene is TRBD1 (5 bases). The CDR3 spells CASSXQGRGNQPQHF. The DNA of the CDR3 is TGTGCCAGTAGTTYCCAGGGCAGGGGCAATCAGCCCCAGCATTTT.